This entry describes one TCR beta chain. This sample is part of a study of blood T cell repertoires in COVID-19. Study background: From T cells, B-cell-depleted T cells, or PBMCs came the material, which was cDNA or gDNA.

Recruits, aged roughly 18 to 100 years, lived in roughly 22 US areas. The study assigned cohorts using participant-reported clinical history. CDR1 and CDR2 (germline): LNHDA, SQIVND (reference sequence). Trimming shortened V by 3 bases and J by 8 bases, and 16 bases separated the two germline ends. The CDR3 runs to 14 residues. As originally analysed: How many nucleated cells were present was estimated from reference gene primer amplification. Clones were read by immunoSEQ multiplex PCR, and TCRdb kept only the in-frame ones, dropping some. The DNA gave D and trimming, while V, J and clone size come from that table. The table lists 150,000 to 200,000 clones, roughly 77% of them singletons.

The TCR was taken from a woman aged 45-65 years with acute COVID-19. The sequencing input was PBMCs or T cells enriched from blood (not recorded which). The chain links TRBV19 to TRBJ1-2; D unresolved. The DNA for the CDR3 is TGTGCCAGTAGTATGGGTCAGGCCCCCCGGGGCTACACCTTC. Its translation is CASSMGQAPRGYTF.